The entry that follows covers one T cell receptor beta chain sequence. Its antigen is still unknown. Deletions cut 7 bases from V and 8 bases from J, with 21 bases between. The CDR3 extends over 15 amino acids. The germline V gene encodes CDR1 WSHSY and CDR2 SAAADI. The data derive from a study of shared clonotypes between healthy human individuals. Findings and limits, study-wide: Naive subsets tended to show greater estimated richness than memory subsets. Among non-shared clonotypes, generation probabilities were lower than among those shared by all four donors.

Sequencing was performed with immunoSEQ multiplex PCR; in TCRdb, only in-frame clones are kept and a portion is missing. The data contain roughly 2.6 million clones, more than 80% of them seen just once; the ten biggest clones take up more than 0.12%. Source material: naive CD4+ T cells sorted from blood. Described subset: CD45RA+ positively selected. The receptor's source is a man aged 18 to 30 in good health. This sequence joins TRBV10-2 and TRBJ2-1, with TRBD1 as a possible D gene (6 bases). The CDR3 DNA follows: TGCGCCAGCACCCCAGGGGCTACTTATCCGGATGAGCAGTTCTTC. Amino acid sequence: CASTPGATYPDEQFF.